This entry lists 21 T cell receptor beta chains sequenced from one sample in a study of cytomegalovirus exposure and HLA in healthy donors. PCR involved 60 Vbeta and 13 Jbeta primers. Profiling relied on immunoSEQ multiplex PCR, and the TCRdb table lists in-frame clones only, not all of them. The sample totals 45,000 to 55,000 clones; its top ten clones hold 8% to 13%. The sequencing sample was made of PBMCs. Source of these receptors: a woman in her forties or fifties in good health and CMV-seropositive.

V usage is TRBV5-1 and J usage is TRBJ1-1, with D maybe TRBD1 (6 bases). Germline lookup yields CDR1 SGHRS and CDR2 YFSETQ. V shed 4 bases and J shed 3 bases, with 13 bases lying between them. The CDR3 contains 14 residues. CDR3 amino acids: CASSRDTSDTEAFF. CDR3 coding DNA: TGCGCCAGCAGCCGGGACACCTCGGACACTGAAGCTTTCTTT.

This rearrangement joins TRBV28 to TRBJ2-1, with 11 bases aligning to TRBD2. The CDR3 covers 14 residues. Germline V gene sequence: CDR1 MDHEN, CDR2 SYDVKM. Trimming removed 10 bases from V and 7 bases from J; junction bases left unmatched: 9. CDR3 amino acids: CATLAGGPENEQFF. The DNA for the CDR3 is TGTGCCACCTTAGCGGGAGGGCCCGAAAATGAGCAGTTCTTC.

The chain couples TRBV6-1 to TRBJ2-7; maybe TRBD1 (6 bases). Germline V gives CDR1 MNHNS, CDR2 SASEGT. V was clipped by 6 bases and J by 5 bases, with 20 bases between them. CDR3 length: 15 amino acids. CDR3 DNA sequence: TGTGCCAGCAGGGACCCTGGACAGTACGGGGACGAGCAGTACTTC. Its protein is CASRDPGQYGDEQYF.

The gene calls are TRBV7-2 and TRBJ2-3, with 8 bases that match TRBD2. V lost 9 bases and J lost 5; bases outside the gene matches: 10. Germline V gene sequence: CDR1 SGHTA, CDR2 FQGNSA. This CDR3 has 14 residues. The CDR3 region has the DNA TGTGCCAGGAGAAGAGCGGGAGCACAAGATACGCAGTATTTT. It is translated as CARRRAGAQDTQYF.

The chain has TRBV2 and TRBJ2-1; tentative D call: TRBD2 (7 bases). The CDR3 has 16 residues. Germline CDR1 is SNHLY and CDR2 is FYNNEI. V lost 6 bases and J lost 7, with 22 bases in between. The CDR3 protein is CASRDTPAEGGNEQFF. The CDR3 DNA reads as TGTGCCAGCAGGGATACCCCAGCGGAGGGGGGGAATGAGCAGTTCTTC.

V gene TRBV18 combines with J gene TRBJ1-1, with D possibly matching TRBD1 (6 bases). This CDR3 is built from 17 residues. Trimming removed 5 bases at V and 2 bases at J, with 21 bases between. The germline V gene encodes CDR1 KGHSH and CDR2 LQKENI. CDR3 nucleotides: TGTGCCAGCTCAAATCAGGGGTCGCCGCGATCCAACACTGAAGCTTTCTTT. As protein: CASSNQGSPRSNTEAFF.

The gene calls are TRBV7-2 and TRBJ1-2, with D possibly matching TRBD1 (6 bases). The V gene's germline CDR1 is SGHTA and CDR2 FQGNSA. The CDR3 is made up of 16 amino acids. Trimming removed 0 bases at V and 4 bases at J, with 15 bases between. The CDR3: CASSLAGGGGIYGYTF. The CDR3 coding sequence is TGTGCCAGCAGCTTAGCTGGAGGGGGGGGAATCTATGGCTACACCTTC.

Remarks on this clone: Mismatch with germline at one junction end may stem from a read error. The chain uses TRBV30 and TRBJ2-1; no clear D. This CDR3 comprises 15 residues. Germline CDR1 and CDR2: GTSNPN and SVGIG (reference sequence). CDR3 sequence reads: CAWSDLWSSDNEQFF. DNA of the CDR3: TGTGCCTGGAGTGATCTTTGGAGCTCCGACAATGAGCAGTTCTTC.

The chain couples TRBV27 to TRBJ1-3; D is perhaps TRBD1 (5 bases). V shed 5 bases and J shed 2 bases, with 10 bases lying between them. Germline V gene lookup returns CDR1 MNHEY and CDR2 SMNVEV (reference sequence). The CDR3 contains 14 residues. The CDR3 is CASSKGNPGNTIYF. The DNA of the CDR3 is TGTGCCAGCAGTAAGGGGAACCCTGGAAACACCATATATTTT.

The genes are TRBV6-5 and TRBJ2-5; 10 bases are a match to TRBD2. The better agreement between TRBJ2-7 and the DNA end casts doubt on the J call. Germline assignment: CDR1 MNHEY and CDR2 SVGAGI. The CDR3 is 15 amino acids. The CDR3 loop reads CASKNLAGVVYEQYF. The CDR3 DNA follows: TGTGCCAGCAAAAATCTAGCGGGGGTGGTCTACGAGCAGTACTTC.

This chain connects TRBV7-8 to TRBJ1-5, with D possibly TRBD1 on 5 matching bases. V lost 4 bases to trimming and J lost 6 bases, with 13 bases between them. CDR1 SGHVS and CDR2 FQNEAQ come from the germline V gene. This CDR3 has 14 amino acids. The DNA for the CDR3 is TGTGCCAGCAGCTACCAGGGAGGGGCTCAGCCCCAGCATTTT. Amino acids: CASSYQGGAQPQHF.

V and J are TRBV6-6 and TRBJ1-2; possible D gene TRBD1, 5 bases. Germline V CDR1 and CDR2: MNHNY, SVGAGI (reference sequence). Trimming took off 6 bases at V and 8 bases at J, with 13 bases between the two ends. The CDR3 totals 12 residues. The CDR3 protein is CASRTGGDGYTF. The CDR3 coding sequence is TGTGCCAGCAGGACCGGGGGGGACGGCTACACCTTC.

The chain joins TRBV20-1 to TRBJ1-1, with 9 nucleotides matching TRBD1. Germline values: CDR1 DFQATT, CDR2 SNEGSKA (reference sequence). Unmatched junction bases numbered 2, after V lost 5 bases and J lost 7 bases. This CDR3 spans 11 amino acids. The CDR3 coding sequence is TGCAGTGCTCACAGGGGGCTTGAAGCTTTCTTT. It yields the protein CSAHRGLEAFF.

CDR3 protein: CASTPQWNTEAFF. CDR3 nucleotide sequence: TGTGCCAGCACCCCCCAGTGGAACACTGAAGCTTTCTTT. This rearrangement joins TRBV6-5 to TRBJ1-1; D is uncertain. CDR3 length equals 13 residues. CDR1 and CDR2 (germline): MNHEY, SVGAGI. Trimming removed 7 bases from V and 1 base from J, with 10 bases in between.

This chain connects TRBV13 to TRBJ1-2; D remains ambiguous. This CDR3 has 14 amino acids. Germline V lookup: CDR1 PRHDT, CDR2 FYEKMQ (reference sequence). Trimming stripped 4 bases from V and 5 bases from J, with 14 bases between. The CDR3 loop is CASSSETEIYGYTF. CDR3 nucleotide sequence: TGTGCCAGCAGCTCCGAGACTGAGATTTATGGCTACACCTTC.

The genes are TRBV6-5 and TRBJ2-7; 8 nucleotides agree with TRBD2. V was pared by 0 bases and J by 0 bases, with 4 bases of the junction left unmatched. The CDR3 extends over 16 amino acids. Per the germline V gene, CDR1 is MNHEY and CDR2 is SVGAGI. The CDR3 is CASSYSSGGSSYEQYF. CDR3 bases: TGTGCCAGCAGTTACTCCAGCGGGGGAAGCTCCTACGAGCAGTACTTC.

The chain employs TRBV7-9 and TRBJ2-1, with a tentative D call TRBD2 (5 bases). This CDR3 comprises 12 residues. Germline CDR1 is SEHNR and CDR2 is FQNEAQ (reference sequence). Trimming left V 7 bases short and J 11 bases short, with 15 bases between. CDR3 DNA sequence: TGTGCCAGCACCCCACTGGGAGCCAAGCAGTTCTTC. Encoded protein: CASTPLGAKQFF.

The chain has TRBV6-4 and TRBJ1-3; TRBD1 matches 8 bases. This CDR3 contains 15 residues. The V gene's germline CDR1 is MRHNA and CDR2 SNTAGT. Trimming at V came to 6 bases and at J to 0 bases, leaving 4 bases not matched to a gene. CDR3 sequence reads: CASRDRDISGNTIYF. DNA of the CDR3: TGTGCCAGCAGGGACAGGGACATCTCTGGAAACACCATATATTTT.

This chain links TRBV7-2 with TRBJ1-5; possibly TRBD1 for D (6 bases). This CDR3 has 15 residues. Germline assignment: CDR1 SGHTA and CDR2 FQGNSA. Trimming pared 2 bases from V and 2 bases from J, leaving 10 bases between. CDR3 sequence: CASSLRGSGNQPQHF. The CDR3 DNA reads TGTGCCAGCAGCTTAAGGGGGTCGGGCAATCAGCCCCAGCATTTT.

V and J are TRBV5-1 and TRBJ2-1; 14 bases agree with TRBD2. Losses at the gene ends were 3 bases for V and 8 bases for J; bases not matched to a gene: 7. The CDR3 is made up of 16 amino acids. Germline V CDR1 and CDR2: SGHRS, YFSETQ. The CDR3 DNA reads as TGCGCCAGCAGCTGGGGACTAGCGGGAGTGGGCGATGAGCAGTTCTTC. Translation: CASSWGLAGVGDEQFF.

This chain links TRBV5-1 with TRBJ1-5, with D maybe TRBD1 (6 bases). Germline loops: CDR1 SGHRS, CDR2 YFSETQ. This CDR3 region has 13 residues. V shed 4 bases and J shed 7 bases, with 12 bases lying between them. This chain's CDR3 is CASSPGVGQPQHF. The DNA of the CDR3 is TGCGCCAGCAGCCCAGGGGTCGGGCAGCCCCAGCATTTT. Using reference TRBV5-1 and TRBJ1-5 for the parts outside the CDR3, the full variable domain is KAGVTQTPRYLIKTRGQQVTLSCSPISGHRSVSWYQQTPGQGLQFLFEYFSETQRNKGNFPGRFSGRQFSNSRSEMNVSTLELGDSALYLCASSPGVGQPQHFGDGTRLSIL.